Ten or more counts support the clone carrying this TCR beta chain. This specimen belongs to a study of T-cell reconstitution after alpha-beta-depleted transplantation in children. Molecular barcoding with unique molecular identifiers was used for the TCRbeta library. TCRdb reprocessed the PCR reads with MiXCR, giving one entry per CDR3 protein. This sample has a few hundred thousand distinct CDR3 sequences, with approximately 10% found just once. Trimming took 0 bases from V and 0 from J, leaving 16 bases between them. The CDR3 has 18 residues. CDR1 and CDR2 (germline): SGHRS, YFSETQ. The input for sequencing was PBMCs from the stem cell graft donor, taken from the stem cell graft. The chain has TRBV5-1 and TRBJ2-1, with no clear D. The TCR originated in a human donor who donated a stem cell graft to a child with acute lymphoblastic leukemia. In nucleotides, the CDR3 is TGCGCCAGCAGCTTGGGGGTAACAGTCCTCAGCTCCTACAATGAGCAGTTCTTC. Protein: CASSLGVTVLSSYNEQFF.